The clone carrying this T cell receptor beta chain came up once. Per the study methods: Reference gene primer amplification yielded estimated nucleated cell counts. TCRdb's table, derived via immunoSEQ multiplex PCR, lists solely in-frame clones and lacks some. V and J calls plus clone size are reproduced from that table; the DNA served to infer D and trimming. The sample has under 100,000 clones, 78% seen once. The CDR3 has 14 amino acids. Germline CDR1 and CDR2: LGHNT and FRNRAP. Trimming took 0 bases from V and 9 from J, leaving 11 bases between them. This record belongs to a study of blood T cell repertoires in COVID-19. Study overall: The study drew acute and convalescent COVID-19 samples from the United States, Italy and Spain.

This receptor was taken from a man between 60 and 70 years old with COVID-19, enrolled during active disease. The sample consisted of peripheral blood. The chain combines TRBV12-5 with TRBJ2-2; the D gene is possibly TRBD1 (6 bases). CDR3 sequence (DNA): TGTGCTAGTGGTTTGGTAATCGGGGACAGGGAGCTGTTTTTT. Amino acids: CASGLVIGDRELFF.